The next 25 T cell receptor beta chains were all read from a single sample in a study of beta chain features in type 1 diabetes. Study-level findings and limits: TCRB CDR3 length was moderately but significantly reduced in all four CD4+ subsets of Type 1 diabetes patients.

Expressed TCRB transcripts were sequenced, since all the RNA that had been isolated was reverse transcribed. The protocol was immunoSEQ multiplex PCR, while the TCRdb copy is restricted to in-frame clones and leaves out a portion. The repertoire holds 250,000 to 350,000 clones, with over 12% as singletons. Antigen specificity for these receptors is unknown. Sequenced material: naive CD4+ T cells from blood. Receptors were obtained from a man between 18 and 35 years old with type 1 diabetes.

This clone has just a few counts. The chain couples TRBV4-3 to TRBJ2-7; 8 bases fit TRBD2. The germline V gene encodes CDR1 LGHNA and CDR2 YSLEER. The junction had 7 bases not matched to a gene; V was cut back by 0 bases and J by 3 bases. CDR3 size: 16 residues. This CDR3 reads CASSQDRGGKLYEQYF. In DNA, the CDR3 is TGCGCCAGCAGCCAAGATCGGGGGGGGAAGCTCTACGAGCAGTACTTC.

DNA for the CDR3: TGTGCCAGCAGCTTATCCGGGGGGTACACCGGGGAGCTGTTTTTT. As protein: CASSLSGGYTGELFF. The genes are TRBV7-2 and TRBJ2-2, with 7 bases aligning to TRBD2. V gave up 2 bases and J gave up 3 bases; unmatched junction bases: 3. The CDR3 loop spans 15 amino acids. CDR1 and CDR2 from the germline V gene are SGHTA and FQGNSA. The entire variable domain, with the rest obtained from reference TRBV7-2 and TRBJ2-2, is as follows: GAGVSQSPSNKVTEKGKDVELRCDPISGHTALYWYRQSLGQGLEFLIYFQGNSAPDKSGLPSDRFSAERTGGSVSTLTIQRTQQEDSAVYLCASSLSGGYTGELFFGEGSRLTVL.

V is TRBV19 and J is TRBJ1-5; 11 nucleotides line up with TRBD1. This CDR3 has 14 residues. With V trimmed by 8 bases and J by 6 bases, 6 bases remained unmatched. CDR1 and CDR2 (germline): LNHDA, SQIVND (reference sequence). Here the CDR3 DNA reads TGTGCCAGTCGCCGGACAGGGGGCCTTCAGCCCCAGCATTTT. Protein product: CASRRTGGLQPQHF.

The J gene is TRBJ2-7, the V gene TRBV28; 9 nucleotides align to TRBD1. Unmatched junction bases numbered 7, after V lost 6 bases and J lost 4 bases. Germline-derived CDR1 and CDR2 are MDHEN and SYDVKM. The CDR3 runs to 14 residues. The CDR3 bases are TGTGCCAGCAGACCACAGGGGGCTGGTTACGAGCAGTACTTC. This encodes CASRPQGAGYEQYF. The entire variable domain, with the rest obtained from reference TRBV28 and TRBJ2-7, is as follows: DVKVTQSSRYLVKRTGEKVFLECVQDMDHENMFWYRQDPGLGLRLIYFSYDVKMKEKGDIPEGYSVSREKKERFSLILESASTNQTSMYLCASRPQGAGYEQYFGPGTRLTVT.

In DNA form, the CDR3 reads TGTGCCAGCACGGGACGGGGGACGGACGACGAGCAGTACTTC. This codes for CASTGRGTDDEQYF. This rearrangement joins TRBV6-5 to TRBJ2-7; the D gene is possibly TRBD2 (6 bases). CDR1 is MNHEY, CDR2 SVGAGI, per germline. V was cut by 7 bases and J by 5 bases, with 18 bases left in between. The CDR3 has 14 residues.

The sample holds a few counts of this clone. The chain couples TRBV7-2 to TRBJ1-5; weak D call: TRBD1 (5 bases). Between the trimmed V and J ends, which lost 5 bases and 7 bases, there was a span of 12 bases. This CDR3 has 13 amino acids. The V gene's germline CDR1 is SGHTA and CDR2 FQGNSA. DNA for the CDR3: TGTGCCAGCAGCCTTCGCGGGGGGCAGCCCCAGCATTTT. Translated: CASSLRGGQPQHF.

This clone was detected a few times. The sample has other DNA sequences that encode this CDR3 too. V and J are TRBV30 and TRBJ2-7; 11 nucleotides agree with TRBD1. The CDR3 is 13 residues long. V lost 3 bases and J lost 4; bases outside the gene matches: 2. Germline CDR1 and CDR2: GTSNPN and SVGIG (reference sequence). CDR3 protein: CAWSRDRGYEQYF. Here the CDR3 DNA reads TGTGCCTGGAGCCGGGACAGGGGGTACGAGCAGTACTTC.

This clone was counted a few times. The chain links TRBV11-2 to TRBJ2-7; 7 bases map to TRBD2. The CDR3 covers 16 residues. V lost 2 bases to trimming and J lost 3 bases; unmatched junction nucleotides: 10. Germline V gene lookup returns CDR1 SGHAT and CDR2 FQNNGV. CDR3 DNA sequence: TGTGCCAGCAGCTTATCTCCCGGACCGGGAGGCTACGAGCAGTACTTC. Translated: CASSLSPGPGGYEQYF.

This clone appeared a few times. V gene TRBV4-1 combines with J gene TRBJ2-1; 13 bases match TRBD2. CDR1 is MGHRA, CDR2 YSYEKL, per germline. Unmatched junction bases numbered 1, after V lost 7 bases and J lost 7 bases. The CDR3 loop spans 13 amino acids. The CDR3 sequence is CASKGLAGNEQFF. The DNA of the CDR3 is TGCGCCAGCAAGGGACTAGCGGGGAATGAGCAGTTCTTC.

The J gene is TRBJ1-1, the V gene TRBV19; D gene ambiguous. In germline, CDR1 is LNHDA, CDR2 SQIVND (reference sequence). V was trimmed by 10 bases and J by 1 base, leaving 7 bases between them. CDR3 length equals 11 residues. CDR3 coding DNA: TGTGCCATATTAGAGAACACTGAAGCTTTCTTT. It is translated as CAILENTEAFF.

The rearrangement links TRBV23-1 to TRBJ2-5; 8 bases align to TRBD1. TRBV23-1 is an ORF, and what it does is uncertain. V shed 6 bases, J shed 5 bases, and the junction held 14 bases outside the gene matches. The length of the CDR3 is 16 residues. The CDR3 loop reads CASRLGGQVGWETQYF. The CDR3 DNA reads TGCGCCAGCAGACTGGGGGGACAGGTGGGATGGGAGACCCAGTACTTC.

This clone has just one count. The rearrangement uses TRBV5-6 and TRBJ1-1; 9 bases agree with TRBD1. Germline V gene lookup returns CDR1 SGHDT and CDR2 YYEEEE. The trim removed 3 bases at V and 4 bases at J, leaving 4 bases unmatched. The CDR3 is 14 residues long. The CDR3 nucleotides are TGTGCCAGCAGCTGGGGACAGGGTAGCACTGAAGCTTTCTTT. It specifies CASSWGQGSTEAFF.

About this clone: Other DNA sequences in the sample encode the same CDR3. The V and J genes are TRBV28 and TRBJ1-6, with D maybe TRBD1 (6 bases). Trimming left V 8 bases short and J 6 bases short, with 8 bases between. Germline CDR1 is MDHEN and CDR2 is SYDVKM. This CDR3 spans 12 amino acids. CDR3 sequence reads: CASRRGNSPLHF. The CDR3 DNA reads TGTGCCAGCCGCAGGGGTAATTCACCCCTCCACTTT.

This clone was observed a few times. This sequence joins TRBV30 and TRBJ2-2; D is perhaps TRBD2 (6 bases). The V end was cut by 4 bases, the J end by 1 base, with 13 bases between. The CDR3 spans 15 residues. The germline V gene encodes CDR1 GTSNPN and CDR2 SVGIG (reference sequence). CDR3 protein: CAWNRGRQNTGELFF. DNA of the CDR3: TGTGCCTGGAACCGGGGGAGACAGAACACCGGGGAGCTGTTTTTT.

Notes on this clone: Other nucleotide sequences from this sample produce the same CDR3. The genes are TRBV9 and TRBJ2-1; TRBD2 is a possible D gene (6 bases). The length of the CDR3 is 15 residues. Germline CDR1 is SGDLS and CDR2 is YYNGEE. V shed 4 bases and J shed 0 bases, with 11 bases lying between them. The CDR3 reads CASSLAGSSYNEQFF. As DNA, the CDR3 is TGTGCCAGCAGCCTAGCCGGGAGCTCCTACAATGAGCAGTTCTTC.

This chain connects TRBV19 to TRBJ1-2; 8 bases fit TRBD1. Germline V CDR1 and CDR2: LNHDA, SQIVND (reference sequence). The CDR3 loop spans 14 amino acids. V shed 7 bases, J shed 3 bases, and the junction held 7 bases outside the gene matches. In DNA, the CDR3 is TGTGCCAGTAACTTTGACAGGGGCTACTATGGCTACACCTTC. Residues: CASNFDRGYYGYTF.

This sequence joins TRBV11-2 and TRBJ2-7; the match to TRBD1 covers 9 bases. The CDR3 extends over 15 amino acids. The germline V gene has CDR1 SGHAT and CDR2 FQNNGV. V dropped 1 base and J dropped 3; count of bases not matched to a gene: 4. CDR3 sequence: CASSLGSGQGYEQYF. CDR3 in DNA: TGTGCCAGCAGCTTAGGGTCGGGACAGGGCTACGAGCAGTACTTC.

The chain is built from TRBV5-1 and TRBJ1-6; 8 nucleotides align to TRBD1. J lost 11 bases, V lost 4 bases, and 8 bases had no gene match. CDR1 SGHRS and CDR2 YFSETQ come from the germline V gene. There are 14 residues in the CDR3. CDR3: CASSVGQGEAPLHF. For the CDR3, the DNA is TGCGCCAGCAGCGTAGGACAGGGTGAGGCACCCCTCCACTTT.

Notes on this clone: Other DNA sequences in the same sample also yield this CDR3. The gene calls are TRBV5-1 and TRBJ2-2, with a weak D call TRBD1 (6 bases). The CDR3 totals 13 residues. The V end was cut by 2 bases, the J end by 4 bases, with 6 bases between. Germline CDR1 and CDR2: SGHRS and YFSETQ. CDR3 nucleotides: TGCGCCAGCAGCTTAGGGGGCACCGGGGAGCTGTTTTTT. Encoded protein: CASSLGGTGELFF.

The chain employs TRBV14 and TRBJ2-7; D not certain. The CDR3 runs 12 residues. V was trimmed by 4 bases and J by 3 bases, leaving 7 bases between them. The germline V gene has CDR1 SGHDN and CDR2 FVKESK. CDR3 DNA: TGTGCCAGCAGCCCACAGAACTACGAGCAGTACTTC. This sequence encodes CASSPQNYEQYF.

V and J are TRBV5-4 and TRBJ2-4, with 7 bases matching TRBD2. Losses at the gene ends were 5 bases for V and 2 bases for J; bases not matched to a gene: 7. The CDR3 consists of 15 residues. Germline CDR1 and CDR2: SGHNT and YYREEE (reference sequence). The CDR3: CASRAVGGTKNIQYF. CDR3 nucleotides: TGTGCCAGCAGGGCGGTGGGAGGGACCAAAAACATTCAGTACTTC.

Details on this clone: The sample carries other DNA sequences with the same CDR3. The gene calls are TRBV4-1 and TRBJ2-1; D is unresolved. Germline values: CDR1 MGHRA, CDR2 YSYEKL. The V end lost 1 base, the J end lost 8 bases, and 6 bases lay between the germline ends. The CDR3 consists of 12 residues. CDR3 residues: CASSQVAYEQFF. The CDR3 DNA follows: TGCGCCAGCAGCCAAGTTGCGTATGAGCAGTTCTTC.

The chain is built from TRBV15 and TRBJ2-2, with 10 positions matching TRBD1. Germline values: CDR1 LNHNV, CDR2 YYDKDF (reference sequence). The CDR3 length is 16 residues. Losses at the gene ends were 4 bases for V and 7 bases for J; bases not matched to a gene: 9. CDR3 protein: CATSIWTGGLNGELFF. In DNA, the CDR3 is TGTGCCACCAGCATTTGGACAGGGGGTTTGAACGGGGAGCTGTTTTTT.

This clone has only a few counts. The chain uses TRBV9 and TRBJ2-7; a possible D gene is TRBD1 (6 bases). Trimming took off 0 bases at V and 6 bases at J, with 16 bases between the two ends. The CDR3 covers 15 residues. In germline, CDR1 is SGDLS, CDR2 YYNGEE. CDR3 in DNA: TGTGCCAGCAGCGTAGATCAAAACAGGGCGTCCGAGCAGTACTTC. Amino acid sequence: CASSVDQNRASEQYF.

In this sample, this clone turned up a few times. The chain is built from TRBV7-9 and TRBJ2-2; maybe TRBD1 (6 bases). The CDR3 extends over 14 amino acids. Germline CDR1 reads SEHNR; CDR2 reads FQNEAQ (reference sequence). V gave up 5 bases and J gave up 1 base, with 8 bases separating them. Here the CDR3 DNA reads TGTGCCAGCAGCGAGACAGGGAACACCGGGGAGCTGTTTTTT. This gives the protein CASSETGNTGELFF.